The 20 T cell receptor beta chains presented below share a single source sample, sequenced in a study of a mutant IDH1 vaccine in newly diagnosed glioma. Their target antigens are unknown. Some clones are missing from TCRdb's copy, which holds only in-frame ones; the method was immunoSEQ multiplex PCR. The data contain about 54,000 clones, 83% of them singletons. The time point: week 47, end of study. In the vaccine, a single dose held 300 ug of the mutant IDH1 20-mer peptide, along with topical imiquimod. This material consisted of PBMCs, taken from a glioma patient whose treatment included an IDH1 peptide vaccine. All receptors come from a woman in her forties or fifties with glioma.

V usage is TRBV5-4 and J usage is TRBJ1-6; possibly TRBD1 for D (6 bases). CDR3 length: 13 residues. Germline V gives CDR1 SGHNT, CDR2 YYREEE (reference sequence). Trimming took off 6 bases at V and 9 bases at J, with 13 bases between the two ends. The CDR3 is CASTKDSPSPLHF. The CDR3 DNA follows: TGTGCCAGCACCAAGGACAGCCCTTCACCCCTCCACTTT. Variable domain in full (rest from reference TRBV5-4 and TRBJ1-6): ETGVTQSPTHLIKTRGQQVTLRCSSQSGHNTVSWYQQALGQGPQFIFQYYREEENGRGNFPPRFSGLQFPNYSSELNVNALELDDSALYLCASTKDSPSPLHFGNGTRLTVT.

A few counts support this clone. V is TRBV6-6 and J is TRBJ1-1; unclear D gene. Germline lookup yields CDR1 MNHNY and CDR2 SVGAGI (reference sequence). This CDR3 contains 14 residues. V was clipped by 4 bases and J by 0 bases, with 9 bases between them. For the CDR3, the DNA is TGTGCCAGCAGTTCCGGGCCAATGAACACTGAAGCTTTCTTT. As protein: CASSSGPMNTEAFF.

The rearrangement uses TRBV27 and TRBJ2-7; 8 bases line up with TRBD2. The ends lost 6 bases at V and 5 bases at J; junction bases unmatched: 9. Germline CDR1 is MNHEY and CDR2 is SMNVEV (reference sequence). The CDR3 runs 14 residues. The chain's CDR3 is CASSPAGGNHEQYF. CDR3 bases: TGTGCCAGCAGCCCCGCGGGGGGTAACCACGAGCAGTACTTC.

This chain uses TRBV5-1 with TRBJ2-7; maybe TRBD1 (6 bases). V shed 7 bases and J shed 4 bases, with 18 bases lying between them. The CDR3 sequence is 14 residues long. Germline V gives CDR1 SGHRS, CDR2 YFSETQ. CDR3 DNA sequence: TGCGCCAGCCGCGAGGGGCAGGGGATATACGAGCAGTACTTC. It encodes CASREGQGIYEQYF.

The chain recombines TRBV4-2 with TRBJ1-5; the match to TRBD1 covers 10 bases. J gave up 5 bases and V 3 bases, and 1 base lay outside the gene matches. CDR1 and CDR2 from the germline V gene are LGHNA and YNFKEQ. This CDR3 comprises 14 residues. The chain's CDR3 is CASSQGTGDQPQHF. CDR3 nucleotides: TGTGCCAGCAGCCAGGGGACAGGGGATCAGCCCCAGCATTTT.

The V call is TRBV7-2, the J call TRBJ1-6; 8 bases map to TRBD1. Germline CDR1 and CDR2: SGHTA and FQGNSA. Trimming took 5 bases from V and 9 from J; bases not matched to a gene: 3. The CDR3 contains 13 residues. In nucleotides, the CDR3 is TGTGCCAGCAGCCAAGACAGGGGTTCACCCCTCCACTTT. This translates into CASSQDRGSPLHF.

The chain joins TRBV29-1 to TRBJ1-2; D is unresolved. CDR3 size: 11 residues. Germline V gives CDR1 SQVTM, CDR2 ANQGSEA. V was pared by 0 bases and J by 8 bases, with 7 bases between. Here the CDR3 DNA reads TGCAGCGTTGAAGACTCGATGGGCTACACCTTC. Protein product: CSVEDSMGYTF.

V and J are TRBV6-5 and TRBJ2-1; the match to TRBD1 covers 7 bases. The ends lost 4 bases at V and 6 bases at J; junction bases unmatched: 3. From germline, CDR1 is MNHEY and CDR2 SVGAGI. CDR3 length equals 13 residues. CDR3 nucleotides: TGTGCCAGCAGTTGGGACAGACTCAATGAGCAGTTCTTC. Its protein product is CASSWDRLNEQFF.

The rearrangement links TRBV2 to TRBJ2-1; D call uncertain. The CDR3 contains 11 residues. V was clipped by 4 bases and J by 11 bases, with 9 bases between them. The V gene's germline CDR1 is SNHLY and CDR2 FYNNEI. In nucleotides, the CDR3 is TGTGCCAGCAGTGGATCAGGAAAGCAGTTCTTC. It translates to CASSGSGKQFF.

This clone was seen a single time. The DNA for the CDR3 is TGTGCCAGTAGTATCCCCCGACCGGGGGGCGGTAATTCACCCCTCCACTTT. It encodes CASSIPRPGGGNSPLHF. The chain couples TRBV19 to TRBJ1-6; D perhaps matches TRBD1 (6 bases). The CDR3 sequence is 17 residues long. CDR1 and CDR2 (germline): LNHDA, SQIVND (reference sequence). V shed 3 bases and J shed 6 bases, with 18 bases lying between them.

V and J are TRBV25-1 and TRBJ2-5; TRBD2 aligns across 7 bases. This CDR3 contains 14 residues. Germline lookup yields CDR1 MGHDK and CDR2 SYGVNS. The V and J ends lost 0 bases and 6 bases, in that order; junction bases with no gene match: 4. CDR3 nucleotides: TGTGCCAGCAGTGAATACGGGGGGAAACAGACCCAGTACTTC. Translated, it gives CASSEYGGKQTQYF.

The V call is TRBV2, the J call TRBJ1-1; D call uncertain. Germline V gene sequence: CDR1 SNHLY, CDR2 FYNNEI. V shed 4 bases and J shed 1 base, with 7 bases lying between them. This CDR3 is 13 amino acids long. The CDR3 DNA is TGTGCCAGCAGTGGAAGGAGGAACACTGAAGCTTTCTTT. Its protein is CASSGRRNTEAFF.

The rearrangement joins TRBV9 to TRBJ1-3, with no clear D. CDR1 is SGDLS and CDR2 is YYNGEE in the germline V gene. Trimming shortened V by 4 bases and J by 3 bases, and 20 bases separated the two germline ends. This CDR3 has 17 amino acids. CDR3 residues: CASSPDPYLWDGNTIYF. CDR3 in DNA: TGTGCCAGCAGCCCTGATCCGTATCTATGGGATGGAAACACCATATATTTT.

The CDR3 is CASSYSLAVTDTQYF. The CDR3 DNA follows: TGTGCCAGCAGTTACTCGCTAGCGGTCACAGATACGCAGTATTTT. V usage is TRBV6-5 and J usage is TRBJ2-3; 7 bases fit TRBD2. The J segment lost 2 bases and the V segment lost 0 bases, leaving 2 bases of the junction unmatched. This CDR3 comprises 15 residues. The germline CDR1 and CDR2 sequences are MNHEY and SVGAGI.

V gene TRBV6-5 combines with J gene TRBJ2-6; D remains unclear. Trimming removed 0 bases from V and 0 bases from J, with 6 bases in between. Germline V gene data show CDR1 as MNHEY and CDR2 as SVGAGI. The CDR3 is made up of 16 amino acids. The CDR3 DNA is TGTGCCAGCAGTTACTCGATCGGCTCTGGGGCCAACGTCCTGACTTTC. Protein product: CASSYSIGSGANVLTF.

The chain joins TRBV7-9 to TRBJ2-2; 7 bases agree with TRBD1. Germline CDR1 reads SEHNR; CDR2 reads FQNEAQ (reference sequence). V trimming: 5 bases; J trimming: 1 base; junction bases outside the gene matches: 7. The CDR3 length is 16 residues. CDR3 residues: CASSPLDRVNTGELFF. CDR3 bases: TGTGCCAGCAGCCCTTTAGACAGGGTGAACACCGGGGAGCTGTTTTTT.

The CDR3 sequence: CASTSSGLNTEAFF. The CDR3 DNA sequence: TGTGCCAGCACTTCGTCCGGTTTGAACACTGAAGCTTTCTTT. The chain uses TRBV28 and TRBJ1-1; D gene unclear. The CDR3 has 14 residues. Germline CDR1 reads MDHEN; CDR2 reads SYDVKM. Trimming stripped 7 bases from V and 0 bases from J, with 12 bases between.

This clone was counted a few times. V usage is TRBV4-1 and J usage is TRBJ1-1, with D possibly being TRBD1 (5 bases). The CDR3 covers 12 residues. From germline, CDR1 is MGHRA and CDR2 YSYEKL. With 3 bases removed from V and 6 bases from J, the gap between germline ends came to 8 bases. In DNA, the CDR3 is TGCGCCAGCAGCCAGGGGACCTCTGAAGCTTTCTTT. Protein: CASSQGTSEAFF.

V gene TRBV6-1 combines with J gene TRBJ1-3; possible D gene TRBD1, 6 bases. Per the germline V gene, CDR1 is MNHNS and CDR2 is SASEGT. V lost 0 bases and J 1 base, leaving 16 bases between the germline ends. The CDR3 sequence is 18 residues long. CDR3 residues: CASSEAGTLGNSGNTIYF. CDR3 DNA sequence: TGTGCCAGCAGTGAAGCTGGGACATTGGGAAATTCTGGAAACACCATATATTTT.

The chain is built from TRBV5-5 and TRBJ1-1, with TRBD1 matching 7 bases. J gave up 0 bases and V 3 bases, and 5 bases lay outside the gene matches. Germline CDR1 and CDR2: SGHKS and YYEKEE (reference sequence). This CDR3 spans 15 amino acids. The CDR3 coding sequence is TGTGCCAGCAGCTCGACAGGGACCTTGAACACTGAAGCTTTCTTT. Amino acids: CASSSTGTLNTEAFF. Drawing the rest from reference TRBV5-5 and TRBJ1-1, the complete variable domain is DAGVTQSPTHLIKTRGQQVTLRCSPISGHKSVSWYQQVLGQGPQFIFQYYEKEERGRGNFPDRFSARQFPNYSSELNVNALLLGDSALYLCASSSTGTLNTEAFFGQGTRLTVV.